The 30 T cell receptor beta chains reported below all come from one sample, sequenced in a study of blood T cell repertoires in COVID-19. Here immunoSEQ multiplex PCR was the method, and the copy in TCRdb shows in-frame clones only, minus some. Counted here are 150,000 to 200,000 clones, under 90% occurring once; the ten biggest clones make up about 6.3%. Specimen: peripheral blood. Receptor source: a man between 60 and 75 years old with acute or convalescent COVID-19.

The chain links TRBV6-1 to TRBJ2-4; D not certain. Looked up from germline, CDR1 is MNHNS and CDR2 is SASEGT. V shed 2 bases and J shed 0 bases, with 8 bases lying between them. The CDR3 contains 15 residues. The DNA for the CDR3 is TGTGCCAGCAGTGAATACAGATTAGCCAAAAACATTCAGTACTTC. It encodes CASSEYRLAKNIQYF.

In its sample, this clone was seen a few times. The chain recombines TRBV19 with TRBJ2-7; tentatively, D is TRBD1 (7 bases). Trimming pared 9 bases from V and 6 bases from J, leaving 12 bases between. The germline V gene encodes CDR1 LNHDA and CDR2 SQIVND (reference sequence). CDR3 length: 11 amino acids. The CDR3 coding sequence is TGTGCCAGCGAGCAGGGGGGCGAGCAGTACTTC. Its translation is CASEQGGEQYF.

This clone was observed a few times. The chain recombines TRBV4-2 with TRBJ2-3, with 12 bases fitting TRBD1. J gave up 2 bases and V 3 bases, and 3 bases lay outside the gene matches. Germline V gene data show CDR1 as LGHNA and CDR2 as YNFKEQ. The CDR3 consists of 16 residues. CDR3 region: CASSQEGQGATDTQYF. The CDR3 DNA reads as TGTGCCAGCAGCCAGGAGGGACAGGGGGCCACAGATACGCAGTATTTT.

The chain carries TRBV30 and TRBJ1-3; possibly TRBD1 for D (6 bases). The germline CDR1 and CDR2 sequences are GTSNPN and SVGIG (reference sequence). The CDR3 is 13 amino acids. The V and J ends lost 2 bases and 6 bases respectively, with 11 bases between them. CDR3 region: CAWSNGGVNTIYF. CDR3 DNA sequence: TGTGCCTGGAGTAATGGGGGCGTAAACACCATATATTTT.

V gene TRBV10-3 combines with J gene TRBJ1-4, with D maybe TRBD1 (5 bases). V dropped 0 bases and J dropped 8 bases, with 16 bases sitting between them. The CDR3 runs to 16 residues. Germline lookup yields CDR1 ENHRY and CDR2 SYGVKD. CDR3 bases: TGTGCCATCAGTGAGTCGCTAAAAGACAGTTTCGAAAAACTGTTTTTT. Protein: CAISESLKDSFEKLFF.

The rearrangement uses TRBV3-1 (or the pseudogene TRBV3-2) and TRBJ1-6; D is perhaps TRBD1 (6 bases). Per germline, CDR1 LGHDT and CDR2 YNNKEL (reference sequence). The CDR3 spans 15 residues. With 5 bases removed from V and 0 bases from J, the gap between germline ends came to 8 bases. The CDR3 region is CASSLDSSYNSPLHF. CDR3 coding DNA: TGTGCCAGCAGCTTGGACAGCTCCTATAATTCACCCCTCCACTTT.

This sequence joins TRBV13 and TRBJ2-2; TRBD2 aligns across 10 bases. CDR1 and CDR2 from the germline V gene are PRHDT and FYEKMQ (reference sequence). V dropped 4 bases and J dropped 5; count of bases not matched to a gene: 4. The CDR3 is made up of 15 amino acids. In DNA form, the CDR3 reads TGTGCCAGCAGCTCGGAGCGGGGGGGAACCGGGGAGCTGTTTTTT. Protein: CASSSERGGTGELFF.

The chain combines TRBV6-5 with TRBJ2-1, with 8 bases fitting TRBD2. Germline V CDR1 and CDR2: MNHEY, SVGAGI. J gave up 2 bases and V 8 bases, and 8 bases lay outside the gene matches. This CDR3 is 15 amino acids long. CDR3 bases: TGTGCCAGCTCCCGTAGCGGGGAACCCTACAATGAGCAGTTCTTC. The encoded protein is CASSRSGEPYNEQFF.

The V and J genes are TRBV4-1 and TRBJ2-1; the match to TRBD1 covers 8 bases. CDR1 is MGHRA and CDR2 is YSYEKL in the germline V gene. The ends lost 1 base at V and 5 bases at J; junction bases unmatched: 4. The CDR3 contains 15 residues. For the CDR3, the DNA is TGCGCCAGCAGCCAAGGGACAGGGCCCAACAATGAGCAGTTCTTC. Translating it yields CASSQGTGPNNEQFF.

DNA of the CDR3: TGTGCCAGCAGTTCAGGGCCAGTCTCTGGAAACACCATATATTTT. Encoded protein: CASSSGPVSGNTIYF. The rearrangement uses TRBV28 and TRBJ1-3; D might be TRBD1 (5 bases). Trimming cost V 4 bases and J 0 bases, with 10 bases left between them. The germline V gene has CDR1 MDHEN and CDR2 SYDVKM. The CDR3 is 15 residues long.

CDR3 in DNA: TGCGCCAGCAGCCAAGATTGGGCAGGGCGCAATCAGCCCCAGCATTTT. This translates into CASSQDWAGRNQPQHF. The chain is built from TRBV4-1 and TRBJ1-5, with a weak D call TRBD1 (5 bases). Trimming pared 0 bases from V and 2 bases from J, leaving 11 bases between. This CDR3 has 16 residues. Per the germline V gene, CDR1 is MGHRA and CDR2 is YSYEKL.

The chain carries TRBV5-4 and TRBJ2-3; 8 nucleotides agree with TRBD2. In germline, CDR1 is SGHNT, CDR2 YYREEE (reference sequence). Trimming cost V 3 bases and J 5 bases; bases outside gene matches: 5. The CDR3 runs 14 residues. The CDR3 reads CASSSGLAEDTQYF. The CDR3 DNA reads TGTGCCAGCAGCTCAGGACTAGCAGAAGATACGCAGTATTTT.

To note about this clone: This clone may be a read error of a much larger clone one base away. Other DNA sequences in the same sample also yield this CDR3. This rearrangement joins TRBV5-4 to TRBJ2-1; the match to TRBD2 covers 11 bases. Trimming took 0 bases from V and 5 from J; bases not matched to a gene: 1. Germline lookup yields CDR1 SGHNT and CDR2 YYREEE (reference sequence). The CDR3 has 15 amino acids. In nucleotides, the CDR3 is TGTGCCAGCAGCTTGGGGGGACTAGCGGACAATGAGCAGTTCTTC. It codes for CASSLGGLADNEQFF.

V and J are TRBV7-3 and TRBJ2-1; 7 nucleotides line up with TRBD2. V shed 2 bases, J shed 2 bases, and the junction held 3 bases outside the gene matches. The CDR3 loop spans 15 amino acids. Per the germline V gene, CDR1 is SGHTA and CDR2 is FQGTGA. The CDR3 here is CASSLASGPYNEQFF. The CDR3 DNA follows: TGTGCCAGCAGCTTAGCTAGCGGTCCCTACAATGAGCAGTTCTTC.

The chain combines TRBV10-1 with TRBJ2-7; TRBD2 matches at 7 bases. This CDR3 contains 11 residues. The germline V gene encodes CDR1 WNHNN and CDR2 SYGVQD (reference sequence). Germline trimming cut 6 bases from V and 10 bases from J; bases unmatched to any gene: 6. CDR3 in DNA: TGCGCCAGCAGCGATTCGGGACTACAGTACTTC. This encodes CASSDSGLQYF.

CDR3 sequence (DNA): TGTGCCACGGGATGGGGACAGGGGAATCAGCCCCAGCATTTT. Protein product: CATGWGQGNQPQHF. V is TRBV2 and J is TRBJ1-5; 10 nucleotides line up with TRBD1. This CDR3 comprises 14 residues. J gave up 4 bases and V 10 bases, and 7 bases lay outside the gene matches. Germline CDR1 and CDR2: SNHLY and FYNNEI.

The chain links TRBV6-2 or TRBV6-3 to TRBJ2-3, with D unresolved. Trimming took off 2 bases at V and 0 bases at J, with 12 bases between the two ends. The CDR3 length is 16 residues. Germline CDR1 and CDR2: MNHEY and SVGEGT. The CDR3 loop reads CASSYASAFSTDTQYF. The CDR3 DNA sequence: TGTGCCAGCAGTTACGCCTCAGCGTTTAGCACAGATACGCAGTATTTT.

The V call is TRBV28, the J call TRBJ2-3, with 16 nucleotides matching TRBD2. Per germline, CDR1 MDHEN and CDR2 SYDVKM. The CDR3 sequence is 16 residues long. Losses at the gene ends were 6 bases for V and 5 bases for J; bases not matched to a gene: 5. The CDR3 DNA reads as TGTGCCAGCAGCGGGACTAGCGGGAGGGTCCAAGATACGCAGTATTTT. It encodes CASSGTSGRVQDTQYF.

This chain joins TRBV27 and TRBJ2-7; 12 bases agree with TRBD2. V dropped 3 bases and J dropped 5; count of bases not matched to a gene: 8. This CDR3 comprises 16 residues. CDR1 and CDR2 from the germline V gene are MNHEY and SMNVEV (reference sequence). CDR3 sequence: CASSLTSGSGGHEQYF. The CDR3 DNA follows: TGTGCCAGCAGTTTGACTAGCGGGAGCGGGGGCCACGAGCAGTACTTC.

The chain couples TRBV11-3 to TRBJ2-5; D call uncertain. Deletions cut 5 bases from V and 0 bases from J, with 7 bases between. Germline V gene data show CDR1 as SGHNT and CDR2 as YENEEA. The length of the CDR3 is 13 residues. CDR3 sequence reads: CASSLTYQETQYF. The CDR3 DNA reads as TGTGCCAGCAGCCTTACATACCAAGAGACCCAGTACTTC.

This chain links TRBV29-1 with TRBJ2-1, with 16 nucleotides matching TRBD2. V shed 7 bases, J shed 8 bases, and the junction held 11 bases outside the gene matches. CDR1 SQVTM and CDR2 ANQGSEA come from the germline V gene. The CDR3 is 16 amino acids. The CDR3 reads CSAQGGTSGGADEQFF. CDR3 sequence (DNA): TGCAGCGCTCAAGGAGGGACTAGCGGGGGGGCCGATGAGCAGTTCTTC.

This chain connects TRBV7-2 to TRBJ2-3; 7 bases are a match to TRBD2. CDR1 and CDR2 from the germline V gene are SGHTA and FQGNSA. The V and J ends lost 2 bases and 2 bases, in that order; junction bases with no gene match: 4. This CDR3 region has 15 residues. CDR3 sequence reads: CASSLSAGDTDTQYF. The CDR3 coding sequence is TGTGCCAGCAGCTTAAGCGCGGGGGACACAGATACGCAGTATTTT.

This clone has only one observation. The sample has other DNA sequences that encode this CDR3 too. The chain joins TRBV9 to TRBJ1-5, with a tentative D call TRBD1 (6 bases). The germline CDR1 and CDR2 sequences are SGDLS and YYNGEE. The CDR3 is made up of 14 amino acids. Trimming shortened V by 3 bases and J by 4 bases, and 11 bases separated the two germline ends. The CDR3 reads CASSAGQSNQPQHF. CDR3 coding DNA: TGTGCCAGCAGCGCTGGACAGAGTAATCAGCCCCAGCATTTT. The full variable domain, rest sourced from reference TRBV9 and TRBJ1-5, is DSGVTQTPKHLITATGQRVTLRCSPRSGDLSVYWYQQSLDQGLQFLIQYYNGEERAKGNILERFSAQQFPDLHSELNLSSLELGDSALYFCASSAGQSNQPQHFGDGTRLSIL.

The chain carries TRBV15 and TRBJ1-5, with TRBD1 matching over 7 bases. With V trimmed by 1 base and J by 7 bases, 7 bases remained unmatched. The CDR3 loop spans 15 amino acids. Germline lookup yields CDR1 LNHNV and CDR2 YYDKDF (reference sequence). CDR3 in amino acids: CATSRGQGMEQPQHF. CDR3 DNA: TGTGCCACCAGCAGAGGACAGGGCATGGAACAGCCCCAGCATTTT.

The chain links TRBV20-1 to TRBJ2-2, with a possible D match to TRBD2 (6 bases). Germline V gene sequence: CDR1 DFQATT, CDR2 SNEGSKA (reference sequence). The length of the CDR3 is 11 residues. V was cut by 4 bases and J by 9 bases, with 9 bases left in between. The CDR3 sequence is CSATGGRELFF. DNA of the CDR3: TGCAGTGCTACCGGAGGGAGGGAGCTGTTTTTT.

The rearrangement uses TRBV6-5 and TRBJ1-3; 7 bases are shared with TRBD1. V dropped 2 bases and J dropped 4; count of bases not matched to a gene: 2. The CDR3 has 14 amino acids. Germline-derived CDR1 and CDR2 are MNHEY and SVGAGI. This CDR3 is CASSYRGQGNTIYF. The CDR3 DNA reads TGTGCCAGCAGTTACAGGGGGCAAGGAAACACCATATATTTT.

This chain joins TRBV5-4 and TRBJ1-2; 8 bases agree with TRBD1. J lost 2 bases, V lost 2 bases, and 5 bases had no gene match. The germline gives CDR1 SGHNT, CDR2 YYREEE (reference sequence). This CDR3 region has 15 residues. The CDR3 region is CASSFGRGPNYGYTF. CDR3 bases: TGTGCCAGCAGCTTTGGCAGGGGGCCGAACTATGGCTACACCTTC.

J is TRBJ1-2 and V is TRBV19; tentative D call: TRBD1 (5 bases). Germline CDR1 is LNHDA and CDR2 is SQIVND (reference sequence). This CDR3 has 12 amino acids. The V end lost 3 bases, the J end lost 4 bases, and 6 bases lay between the germline ends. CDR3 region: CASSIDSYGYTF. Here the CDR3 DNA reads TGTGCCAGTAGTATCGACAGCTATGGCTACACCTTC.

Comments on this clone: The sample carries other DNA sequences with the same CDR3. The chain joins TRBV10-3 to TRBJ2-3; D is uncertain. This CDR3 region has 13 residues. Trimming stripped 4 bases from V and 0 bases from J, with 5 bases between. Germline CDR1 ENHRY, CDR2 SYGVKD. CDR3 coding DNA: TGTGCCATCAGTGGTTCTAGCACAGATACGCAGTATTTT. Protein product: CAISGSSTDTQYF.

The chain combines TRBV6-2 or TRBV6-3 with TRBJ2-1, with 14 bases matching TRBD2. V shed 2 bases and J 3 bases; nucleotides not matched to a gene: 6. The CDR3 has 18 residues. Germline V lookup: CDR1 MNHEY, CDR2 SVGEGT. CDR3 amino acids: CASSYHGTSGGSYNEQFF. DNA of the CDR3: TGTGCCAGCAGTTACCACGGGACTAGCGGGGGAAGCTACAATGAGCAGTTCTTC.